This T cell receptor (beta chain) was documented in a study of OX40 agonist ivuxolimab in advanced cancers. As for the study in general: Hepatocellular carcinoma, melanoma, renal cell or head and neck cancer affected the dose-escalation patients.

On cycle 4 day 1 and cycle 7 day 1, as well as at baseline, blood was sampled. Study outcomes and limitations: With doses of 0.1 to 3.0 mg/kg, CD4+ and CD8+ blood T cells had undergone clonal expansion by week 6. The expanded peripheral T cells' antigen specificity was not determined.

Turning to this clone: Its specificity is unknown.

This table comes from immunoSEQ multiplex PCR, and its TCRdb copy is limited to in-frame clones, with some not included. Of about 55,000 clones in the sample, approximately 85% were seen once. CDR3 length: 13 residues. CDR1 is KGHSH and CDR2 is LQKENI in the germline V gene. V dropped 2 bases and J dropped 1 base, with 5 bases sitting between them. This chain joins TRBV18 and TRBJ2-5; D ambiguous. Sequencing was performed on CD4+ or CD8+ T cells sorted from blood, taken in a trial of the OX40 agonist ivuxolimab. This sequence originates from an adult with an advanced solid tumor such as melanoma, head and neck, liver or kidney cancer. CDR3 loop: CASSPAVQETQYF. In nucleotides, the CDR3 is TGTGCCAGCTCACCAGCGGTCCAAGAGACCCAGTACTTC. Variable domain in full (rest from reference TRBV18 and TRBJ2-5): NAGVMQNPRHLVRRRGQEARLRCSPMKGHSHVYWYRQLPEEGLKFMVYLQKENIIDESGMPKERFSAEFPKEGPSILRIQQVVRGDSAAYFCASSPAVQETQYFGPGTRLLVL.